This T cell receptor (beta chain) was profiled in a study of early T cells in non-severe SARS-CoV-2 infection. Whole-study context: RNA in bulk from unsorted whole blood was sequenced, and chains were unpaired.

Individual cDNA molecules carried attached unique molecular identifiers. TCRdb re-derived calls from the 5' RACE reads in MiXCR, one entry per CDR3 protein. This table holds around 40,000 distinct CDR3 sequences, about a tenth found once. The CDR3 spans 13 residues. Germline CDR1 is LGHNA and CDR2 is YSLEER. The germline V and J ends were trimmed by 3 bases and 5 bases, with 10 bases remaining between them. The chain employs TRBV4-3 and TRBJ1-2, with a possible D match to TRBD1 (5 bases). The origin of this receptor is an adult who was a healthcare worker with PCR-confirmed SARS-CoV-2 infection or an uninfected control (not recorded which). Sequencing used whole blood. CDR3 sequence (DNA): TGCGCCAGCAGCCACGGCGGGGGATATGGCTACACCTTC. This encodes CASSHGGGYGYTF.